This T cell receptor beta chain is drawn from a study of blood T cell repertoires in COVID-19 (dated by TCRdb to about 2020). Some background on the complete study: Samples from collaborators originated in the United States, Italy and Spain and spanned both the acute and convalescent phases of COVID-19. The material from the prospective study consisted of cDNA or gDNA derived from T cells, B-cell-depleted T cells, or PBMCs. Deeply sampled blood TCRbeta repertoires from subjects exposed to, actively infected with, or recovered from COVID-19 were included in the dataset. The repertoires were made available in a free public database intended to serve as a resource for research on the immune response to SARS-CoV-2. The samples were drawn from two sources: the first 160 participants of the ongoing ImmuneRACE study, and 1,000 to 1,500 subjects contributed by 6 global collaborators. Nearly every sample came with metadata listing a de-identified subject ID, COVID-19 status, age in years and sex. Where HLA class I and class II types were available, the types were taken from metadata supplied by the sample provider, not from assay-based typing.

The collaborating institutions used their own protocols to collect whole blood in K2EDTA tubes. For TCRbeta analysis, collaborator samples were shipped as frozen whole blood, as isolated PBMCs, or as DNA extracted from either sample type. The immunoSEQ Assay, a bias-controlled multiplex PCR, was used to amplify TCRbeta CDR3 regions from genomic DNA. The authors' analysis ran thus. Within the assay, amplification of reference gene primers was used to estimate how many nucleated cells each sample contained. To quantify the absolute abundance of each unique TCRbeta CDR3 rearrangement, sequence reads were collapsed and filtered. For each sample, productive Simpson clonality was calculated as the square root of Simpson's diversity index over productive rearrangements. In TCRdb, the immuneACCESS table is reduced to in-frame sequences with V and J assigned. These tables do not hold every clone; where another copy was compared, an unresolved V gene accounts for under half, and the others remain unexplained. D and trimming were read from the DNA, whereas the V and J calls and clone size are those reported in that table. This sample comprises tens of thousands of clones, 80% to 90% of them detected only once. The top ten clones comprise 7.4% of the sample.

The research as a whole found: How much clinical and demographic metadata was included differed by source and by participant, and the metadata was provided uncurated.

Remarks on this clone: Its antigen is currently not known. No base-level quality is on record; no much larger clone is a single base apart.

Sequencing was carried out using peripheral blood. The sequence came from a human donor with acute or convalescent COVID-19. The donor label of this sample is uncertain.

The nucleotide sequence is given as TGCGCCAGCAGTGGAGGGTTCCAAGAGACCCAGTACTTC. This is translated as CASSGGFQETQYF. This chain is built from TRBV10-2 and TRBJ2-5, and TRBD2 may be the D gene, going by 5 matching bases. Taken from cysteine to phenylalanine, the CDR3 has 13 residues. The read is trimmed to its CDR3 DNA, 39 bases read in frame from base 1. V was cut back by 4 bases and J by 1 base, leaving a gap of 7 bases between them. In the germline V gene, CDR1 corresponds to WSHSY and CDR2 to SAAADI.